This TCR beta chain was retrieved from a study of blood T cell repertoires in COVID-19. Study summary: Researchers got acute and convalescent COVID-19 samples from the United States, Italy and Spain. T cells, B-cell-depleted T cells, or PBMCs provided the cDNA or gDNA that served as material.

Trimming at V came to 5 bases and at J to 4 bases, leaving 8 bases not matched to a gene. The CDR3 has 16 amino acids. CDR1 and CDR2 (germline): SEHNR, FQNEAQ (reference sequence). Enrolled during active infection, Seattle patients were then followed longitudinally. Measured with immunoSEQ multiplex PCR; TCRdb has only the in-frame clones, and not every one. The sample shows tens of thousands of clones, less than 95% of them seen only once. This chain links TRBV7-9 with TRBJ2-1, with 10 bases aligning to TRBD2. This TCR derives from a middle-aged man with COVID-19, enrolled during active disease. Sequencing was done on a sample of peripheral blood. CDR3 protein: CASSPPGTSAYNEQFF. The CDR3 DNA is TGTGCCAGCAGCCCACCCGGGACTAGCGCTTACAATGAGCAGTTCTTC.